One sample yielded the 21 T cell receptor beta chains listed below, sequenced in a study of tissue T cells after allogeneic stem cell transplantation. Libraries were prepared by immunoSEQ multiplex PCR; TCRdb keeps only in-frame clonotypes and omits some of them. This sample has some 3,500 clones, with roughly 80% found just once. Enrolled prospectively were adult allogeneic hematopoietic cell transplant recipients whose graft-versus-host disease was steroid-refractory. Specimen: small intestine tissue, collected at autopsy. The receptor source for this set is a male patient over 55 with steroid-refractory graft-versus-host disease after an allogeneic stem cell transplant. These T cells may partly come from the graft donor.

On this clone itself: Other DNA sequences in the same sample also yield this CDR3. This rearrangement joins TRBV28 to TRBJ1-1; tentatively, D is TRBD1 (5 bases). This CDR3 has 14 residues. Germline V gives CDR1 MDHEN, CDR2 SYDVKM. Trimming took off 2 bases at V and 4 bases at J, with 11 bases between the two ends. The CDR3 DNA sequence: TGTGCCAGCAGTTTAGGGCAGGGTGGCACTGAAGCTTTCTTT. This sequence encodes CASSLGQGGTEAFF.

V gene TRBV2 combines with J gene TRBJ1-5; D is ambiguous. V gave up 5 bases and J gave up 1 base, with 18 bases separating them. Per the germline V gene, CDR1 is SNHLY and CDR2 is FYNNEI. This CDR3 is 17 amino acids long. This chain's CDR3 is CASSRDIPIGSNQPQHF. DNA for the CDR3: TGTGCCAGCAGTCGCGACATCCCCATAGGGAGCAATCAGCCCCAGCATTTT.

This clone was counted a few times. The gene calls are TRBV30 and TRBJ2-7; D possibly uses TRBD1 or TRBD2 (6 bases each). Germline-derived CDR1 and CDR2 are GTSNPN and SVGIG (reference sequence). With 2 bases removed from V and 6 bases from J, the gap between germline ends came to 11 bases. The CDR3 consists of 12 residues. The chain's CDR3 is CAWSTGALEQYF. CDR3 bases: TGTGCCTGGAGTACGGGGGCCCTCGAGCAGTACTTC. Full variable domain (remainder filled in from reference TRBV30 and TRBJ2-7): SQTIHQWPATLVQPVGSPLSLECTVEGTSNPNLYWYRQAAGRGLQLLFYSVGIGQISSEVPQNLSASRPQDRQFILSSKKLLLSDSGFYLCAWSTGALEQYFGPGTRLTVT.

As concerns this clone: Other DNA sequences in the same sample also yield this CDR3. J is TRBJ2-5 and V is TRBV6-2 or TRBV6-3; D is undetermined. CDR1 is MNHEY and CDR2 is SVGEGT in the germline V gene. V was pared by 6 bases and J by 1 base, with 3 bases between. This CDR3 has 11 residues. In DNA form, the CDR3 reads TGTGCCAGCAGCTCCCAAGAGACCCAGTACTTC. Translating gives CASSSQETQYF.

The V and J genes are TRBV24-1 and TRBJ2-7, with 11 bases fitting TRBD1. Germline V gene lookup returns CDR1 KGHDR and CDR2 SFDVKD. J gave up 1 base and V 10 bases, and 11 bases lay outside the gene matches. The CDR3 has 16 residues. Here the CDR3 reads CATSPGQGVGSYEQYF. For the CDR3, the DNA is TGTGCCACTTCACCGGGACAGGGGGTCGGATCCTACGAGCAGTACTTC.

This rearrangement joins TRBV6-2 or TRBV6-3 to TRBJ1-5, with TRBD1 as a possible D gene (5 bases). V was clipped by 4 bases and J by 6 bases, with 16 bases between them. CDR3 length equals 15 residues. Per germline, CDR1 MNHEY and CDR2 SVGEGT. CDR3 nucleotides: TGTGCCAGCAGTTTTACCATGATAGGGGTTCAGCCCCAGCATTTT. This translates into CASSFTMIGVQPQHF.

The J gene is TRBJ1-1, the V gene TRBV18; possibly TRBD1 for D (6 bases). This CDR3 is built from 14 residues. CDR1 and CDR2 from the germline V gene are KGHSH and LQKENI. V gave up 4 bases and J gave up 7 bases, with 16 bases separating them. CDR3 sequence: CASSRNGEDSEAFF. CDR3 bases: TGTGCCAGCTCACGAAACGGCGAGGACAGTGAAGCTTTCTTT.

The chain combines TRBV4-3 with TRBJ2-7; D possibly corresponds to TRBD1 (6 bases). CDR3 length equals 15 residues. Trimming removed 1 base at V and 1 base at J, with 11 bases between. Germline assignment: CDR1 LGHNA and CDR2 YSLEER. The CDR3 bases are TGCGCCAGCAGCCAAGGGGGGACACTTTCCTACGAGCAGTACTTC. This sequence encodes CASSQGGTLSYEQYF.

The chain couples TRBV5-1 to TRBJ1-1; TRBD1 matches at 7 bases. Germline V lookup: CDR1 SGHRS, CDR2 YFSETQ. After removal of 5 bases from V and 7 bases from J, the junction contained 14 bases not matched to a gene. This CDR3 has 15 amino acids. The CDR3 DNA reads as TGCGCCAGCAGACGTACTCCGGGGGACAGCCTTGAAGCTTTCTTT. Residues: CASRRTPGDSLEAFF.

The chain couples TRBV5-1 to TRBJ2-3; D gene ambiguous. CDR3 length equals 14 residues. Germline V gives CDR1 SGHRS, CDR2 YFSETQ. The V gene lost 0 bases and the J gene lost 4 bases, with 9 bases spanning the gap. In DNA, the CDR3 is TGCGCCAGCAGCTTGGAGACGGTTCCAGATACGCAGTATTTT. It encodes CASSLETVPDTQYF.

The chain uses TRBV7-9 and TRBJ2-7, with TRBD2 matching over 8 bases. This CDR3 is 15 amino acids long. Unmatched junction bases numbered 5, after V lost 1 base and J lost 3 bases. Per the germline V gene, CDR1 is SEHNR and CDR2 is FQNEAQ (reference sequence). CDR3: CASSLDRAGVYEQYF. DNA for the CDR3: TGTGCCAGCAGCTTAGATCGAGCGGGGGTCTACGAGCAGTACTTC.

The CDR3 DNA is TGTGCCTGGACCCCCACGGACTCAAACTATGGCTACACCTTC. This codes for CAWTPTDSNYGYTF. The V gene is TRBV30, the J gene TRBJ1-2, with D hard to call. CDR1 is GTSNPN, CDR2 SVGIG, per germline (reference sequence). The ends were cut back, 4 bases at V and 2 bases at J, with 14 bases in the middle. The length of the CDR3 is 14 residues.

The chain is built from TRBV27 and TRBJ1-2, with D unresolved. The CDR3 loop spans 11 amino acids. Trimming left V 4 bases short and J 3 bases short, with 3 bases between. Germline V lookup: CDR1 MNHEY, CDR2 SMNVEV (reference sequence). The CDR3 nucleotides are TGTGCCAGCAGTTCCTACTATGGCTACACCTTC. Protein sequence: CASSSYYGYTF.

The rearrangement uses TRBV19 and TRBJ2-7, with 12 bases aligning to TRBD2. The V segment lost 3 bases and the J segment 2 bases; nucleotides outside the gene matches: 2. CDR3 length equals 15 residues. Germline assignment: CDR1 LNHDA and CDR2 SQIVND (reference sequence). Written as DNA, the CDR3 is TGTGCCAGTAGTATCGGACTAGCGGGGACCTACGAGCAGTACTTC. Translation gives CASSIGLAGTYEQYF. The whole variable domain, remainder taken from reference TRBV19 and TRBJ2-7, is DGGITQSPKYLFRKEGQNVTLSCEQNLNHDAMYWYRQDPGQGLRLIYYSQIVNDFQKGDIAEGYSVSREKKESFPLTVTSAQKNPTAFYLCASSIGLAGTYEQYFGPGTRLTVT.

The CDR3 here is CAWSRARRDEQFF. For the CDR3, the DNA is TGTGCCTGGAGTCGGGCCCGGAGGGATGAGCAGTTCTTC. The chain recombines TRBV30 with TRBJ2-1; D is perhaps TRBD2 (6 bases). The CDR3 consists of 13 residues. Deletions cut 2 bases from V and 8 bases from J, with 13 bases between. The germline gives CDR1 GTSNPN, CDR2 SVGIG (reference sequence).

The V gene is TRBV7-9, the J gene TRBJ2-1; D not resolved. CDR1 and CDR2 (germline): SEHNR, FQNEAQ (reference sequence). The ends were cut back, 4 bases at V and 4 bases at J, with 14 bases in the middle. This CDR3 is 15 amino acids long. The CDR3 sequence is CASSSPGPRYNEQFF. The CDR3 nucleotides are TGTGCCAGCAGCTCGCCCGGGCCTAGATACAATGAGCAGTTCTTC.

V gene TRBV18 combines with J gene TRBJ1-1; 10 bases are a match to TRBD1. V shed 5 bases, J shed 0 bases, and the junction held 9 bases outside the gene matches. The V gene's germline CDR1 is KGHSH and CDR2 LQKENI. The CDR3 totals 17 residues. The CDR3 DNA sequence: TGTGCCAGCTCAAGACTCGACAGGGGGCCGATGAACACTGAAGCTTTCTTT. Translating it yields CASSRLDRGPMNTEAFF.

The chain links TRBV5-1 to TRBJ1-2, with 7 bases aligning to TRBD1. Germline V gene sequence: CDR1 SGHRS, CDR2 YFSETQ. The J segment lost 6 bases and the V segment lost 2 bases, leaving 4 bases of the junction unmatched. The CDR3 sequence is 13 residues long. The CDR3 DNA follows: TGCGCCAGCAGCTTTGAAGGGGGCAATGGCTACACCTTC. Its translation: CASSFEGGNGYTF.

The chain couples TRBV7-7 to TRBJ2-5, with D possibly being TRBD2 (6 bases). Germline CDR1 SSHAT, CDR2 FNYEAQ (reference sequence). This CDR3 is built from 15 residues. V was shortened by 4 bases and J by 1 base, with 13 bases between the two germline ends. CDR3 DNA sequence: TGTGCCAGCAGCTGGGCACTAGCTCCCCAAGAGACCCAGTACTTC. Translating it yields CASSWALAPQETQYF.

This sequence joins TRBV5-4 and TRBJ1-1; D is unclear. V gave up 5 bases and J gave up 1 base, with 9 bases separating them. This CDR3 contains 13 residues. Germline V CDR1 and CDR2: SGHNT, YYREEE (reference sequence). The DNA of the CDR3 is TGTGCCAGCAGAAAAACAGAGAACACTGAAGCTTTCTTT. This encodes CASRKTENTEAFF.

This rearrangement joins TRBV21-1 to TRBJ1-2; TRBD1 is taken as the D call from the table, unchecked against the DNA. TRBV21-1 is a recognized pseudogene. The CDR3 is 16 residues long. As DNA, the CDR3 is TGTGCCAGCAGCAAAGTATTCAGGGGAGCTAACTATGGCTACACCTTC. Translating gives CASSKVFRGANYGYTF.